The text below deals with one TCR beta chain. Its antigen is undetermined. Splitting of each subset's genomic DNA was done evenly across several immunoSEQ plates. Using immunoSEQ multiplex PCR, the repertoire was profiled, and TCRdb retains in-frame clones only, with some absent. The profile covers about 560,000 clones, with around three quarters appearing a single time and around 12% taken by the ten largest. The sample belongs to a study of shared clonotypes between healthy human individuals. General study results and limits: The low donor count limited represented genetic and exposure-history diversity.

This CDR3 has 14 residues. V gave up 5 bases and J gave up 4 bases; unmatched junction bases: 1. Germline assignment: CDR1 ENHRY and CDR2 SYGVKD. This receptor was taken from a woman between 40 and 50 years old in good health. Some clones in this sample may be carry-over from other donors' samples. The specimen was PBMCs. The V and J genes are TRBV10-3 and TRBJ2-1, with 11 bases identical to TRBD2. CDR3 sequence (DNA): TGTGCCATCAGTACTAGCGGGAGTTACAATGAGCAGTTCTTC. This codes for CAISTSGSYNEQFF.